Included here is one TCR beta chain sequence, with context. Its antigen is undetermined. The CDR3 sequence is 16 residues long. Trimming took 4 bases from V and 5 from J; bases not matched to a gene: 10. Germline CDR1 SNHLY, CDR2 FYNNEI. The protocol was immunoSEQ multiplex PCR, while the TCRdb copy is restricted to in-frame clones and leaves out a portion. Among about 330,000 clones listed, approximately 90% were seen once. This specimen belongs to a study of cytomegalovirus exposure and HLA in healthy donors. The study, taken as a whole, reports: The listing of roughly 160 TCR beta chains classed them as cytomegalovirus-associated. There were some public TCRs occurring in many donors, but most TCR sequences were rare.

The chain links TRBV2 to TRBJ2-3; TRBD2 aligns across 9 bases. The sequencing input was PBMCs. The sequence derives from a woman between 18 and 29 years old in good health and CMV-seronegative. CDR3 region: CASSGAAGGPVDTQYF. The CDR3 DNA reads TGTGCCAGCAGTGGAGCTGCGGGAGGGCCCGTAGATACGCAGTATTTT.